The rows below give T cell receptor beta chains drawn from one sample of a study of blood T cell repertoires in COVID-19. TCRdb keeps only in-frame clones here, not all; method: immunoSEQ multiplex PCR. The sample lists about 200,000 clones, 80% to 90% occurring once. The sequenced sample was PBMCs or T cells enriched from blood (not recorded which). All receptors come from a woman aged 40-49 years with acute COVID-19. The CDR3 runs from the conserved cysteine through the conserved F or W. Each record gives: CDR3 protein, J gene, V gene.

CASSPPGQGITGELFF TRBJ2-2 TRBV11-1
CASSLRLAGAGGEQFF TRBJ2-1 TRBV7-2
CASSRTGDYGYTF TRBJ1-2 TRBV11-2
CASSMLAGDNEQFF TRBJ2-1 TRBV19
CASSDSRTGHTDTQYF TRBJ2-3 TRBV6-4
CASSLSGGWETQYF TRBJ2-5 TRBV11-2
CASSRQAPSTKTEAFF TRBJ1-1 TRBV2
CASNQGKVGYGYTF TRBJ1-2 TRBV2
CASSLKQGPYNEQFF TRBJ2-1 TRBV7-3
CASSRRDGGYGYTF TRBJ1-2 TRBV14
CASSHIITGELFF TRBJ2-2 TRBV3-1/TRBV3-2
CASSLSGTDTQYF TRBJ2-3 TRBV9
CASSPSGGVYNEQFF TRBJ2-1 TRBV18
CATSDRRTGNGYTF TRBJ1-2 TRBV24-1
CASSPGQGAQDTEAFF TRBJ1-1 TRBV11-3
CASSIRVNTEAFF TRBJ1-1 TRBV12-3/TRBV12-4
CASSQKLAGGKNIQYF TRBJ2-4 TRBV3-1/TRBV3-2
CASSSQGNVQYF TRBJ2-4 TRBV11-2
CASSVDWIAGVSDTQYF TRBJ2-3 TRBV9
CASTPLGPTETQYF TRBJ2-5 TRBV28
CASNPGTIGGKQFF TRBJ2-1 TRBV7-2
CASSLRQGGNTGELFF TRBJ2-2 TRBV5-1
CASSPLGQLTGELFF TRBJ2-2 TRBV18
CASSLDRAPYNEQFF TRBJ2-1 TRBV11-3
CATSDLTDRRDSPLHF TRBJ1-6 TRBV24-1
CASSATGSNQPQHF TRBJ1-5 TRBV28
CASSDFLPGLADDNEQFF TRBJ2-1 TRBV21-1
CASSFSRAYEQYF TRBJ2-7 TRBV5-8
CASSSPSVREETQYF TRBJ2-5 TRBV11-3
CASSSLGTSGRGETQYF TRBJ2-5 TRBV28
CASSLVRAGDNEQFF TRBJ2-1 TRBV7-2
CASSQRETGGATEAFF TRBJ1-1 TRBV4-2
CASSAGLSTDTQYF TRBJ2-3 TRBV9